Shown below are 5 T cell receptor beta chains from a single sample sequenced in a study of T-cell memory formation after mild COVID-19. MiXCR, run by TCRdb on the 5' RACE reads, gives a single entry per CDR3 protein. The table has hundreds of thousands of distinct CDR3 sequences, 7.5% to 9.5% seen once. Sequencing was carried out using PBMCs or a T cell subset sorted from them (not recorded which). The receptors originated from a man aged 18-30 years who had mild COVID-19 (a few samples of this study predate the infection). Cell type and time point are not known.

This chain connects TRBV7-2 to TRBJ2-7, with D hard to call. Germline CDR1 is SGHTA and CDR2 is FQGNSA. There are 15 residues in the CDR3. Trimming took 1 base from V and 0 from J, leaving 10 bases between them. CDR3 amino acids: CASSLGGGISYEQYV. The CDR3 DNA reads TGTGCCAGCAGCTTAGGTGGTGGGATCTCCTACGAGCAGTACGTC.

The rearrangement joins TRBV29-1 to TRBJ2-2, with D possibly matching TRBD2 (6 bases). Germline V gene lookup returns CDR1 SQVTM and CDR2 ANQGSEA. V lost 0 bases to trimming and J lost 5 bases, with 13 bases between them. CDR3 length equals 15 residues. This CDR3 is CSVEDIGAGTGELFF. The CDR3, as DNA: TGCAGCGTTGAAGATATCGGGGCGGGGACCGGGGAGCTGTTTTTT.

The rearrangement uses TRBV7-8 and TRBJ2-3; no reliable D call. Germline V gene data show CDR1 as SGHVS and CDR2 as FQNEAQ. V gave up 5 bases and J gave up 2 bases, with 20 bases separating them. The CDR3 has 17 residues. The CDR3 sequence: CASSPPRRPDLTDTQYF. DNA of the CDR3: TGTGCCAGCAGCCCACCCCGCCGGCCCGATCTCACAGATACGCAGTATTTT.

This clonotype was observed at least ten times. The genes are TRBV12-3 or TRBV12-4 and TRBJ2-3; 8 bases map to TRBD2. This CDR3 spans 15 amino acids. Trimming at V came to 1 base and at J to 6 bases, leaving 6 bases not matched to a gene. CDR3 nucleotide sequence: TGTGCCAGCAGTTTAGGCCGGGGGGGCTATGATACGCAGTATTTT. Encoded protein: CASSLGRGGYDTQYF.

This clonotype was seen many times. This chain joins TRBV5-1 and TRBJ1-1; no reliable D call. Germline-derived CDR1 and CDR2 are SGHRS and YFSETQ. The CDR3 extends over 14 amino acids. The V and J ends lost 2 bases and 5 bases respectively, with 13 bases between them. CDR3 amino acids: CASSLAGSETEAFF. CDR3 coding DNA: TGCGCCAGCAGCTTAGCCGGGAGTGAGACTGAAGCTTTCTTT.